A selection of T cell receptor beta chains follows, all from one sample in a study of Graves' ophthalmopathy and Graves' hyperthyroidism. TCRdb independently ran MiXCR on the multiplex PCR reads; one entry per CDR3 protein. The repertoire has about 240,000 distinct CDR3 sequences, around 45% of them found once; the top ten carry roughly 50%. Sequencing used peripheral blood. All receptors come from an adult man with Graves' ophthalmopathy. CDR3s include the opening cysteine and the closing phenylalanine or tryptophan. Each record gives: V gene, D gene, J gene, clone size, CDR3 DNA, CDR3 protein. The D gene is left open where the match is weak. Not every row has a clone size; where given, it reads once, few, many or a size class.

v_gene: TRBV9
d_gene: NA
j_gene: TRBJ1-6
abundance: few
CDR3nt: TGTGCCAGCAGCGTAGGCCCGGCCGAGAATTCACCCCTCCACTTT
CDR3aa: CASSVGPAENSPLHF

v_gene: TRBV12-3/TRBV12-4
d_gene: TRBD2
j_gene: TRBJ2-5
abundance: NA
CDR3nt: TGTGCCAGCAGTGAAGCGGGGGGCGCGGAGACCCAGTACTTC
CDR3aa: CASSEAGGAETQYF

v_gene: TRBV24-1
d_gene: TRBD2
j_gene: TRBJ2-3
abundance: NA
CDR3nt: TGTGCCACCAGTGATGTGGAGGCTAGCGGAAGCACAGATACGCAGTATTTT
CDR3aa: CATSDVEASGSTDTQYF

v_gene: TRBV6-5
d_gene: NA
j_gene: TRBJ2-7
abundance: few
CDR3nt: TGTGCCAGCAGTCCCCTTTTCAGGGGCCCCGAGCAGTACTTC
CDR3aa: CASSPLFRGPEQYF

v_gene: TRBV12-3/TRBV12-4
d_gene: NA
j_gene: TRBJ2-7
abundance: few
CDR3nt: TGTGCCAGCAGTTTCGACTTTTCCTACGAGCAGTACTTC
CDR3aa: CASSFDFSYEQYF

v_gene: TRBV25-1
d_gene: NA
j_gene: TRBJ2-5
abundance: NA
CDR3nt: TGTGCCAGCAGTGAGGGGGCACGAGAGACCCAGTACTTC
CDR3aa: CASSEGARETQYF

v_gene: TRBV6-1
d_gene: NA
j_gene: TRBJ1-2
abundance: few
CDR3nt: TGTGCCAGCAGTGCAGGGTTCGGAGGCTACACCTTC
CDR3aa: CASSAGFGGYTF

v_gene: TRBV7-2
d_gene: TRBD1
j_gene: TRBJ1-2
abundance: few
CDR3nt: TGTGCCAGCAGTTACCAGGGGACAGATACGGGAGGCTACACCTTC
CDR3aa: CASSYQGTDTGGYTF

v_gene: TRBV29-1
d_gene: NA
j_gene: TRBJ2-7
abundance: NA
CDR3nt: TGCAGCGTTGCGGGCGGTGGGGCCTACGAGCAGTACTTC
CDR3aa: CSVAGGGAYEQYF

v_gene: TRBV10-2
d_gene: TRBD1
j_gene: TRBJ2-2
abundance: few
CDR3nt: TGCGCCAGCAGTGAGTCGGGCACAGGGGACACCGGGGAGCTGTTTTTT
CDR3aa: CASSESGTGDTGELFF

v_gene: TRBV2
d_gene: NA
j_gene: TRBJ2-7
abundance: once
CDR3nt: TGTGCCAGCAGTTTATCGTTCGACGAGCAGTACTTC
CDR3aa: CASSLSFDEQYF

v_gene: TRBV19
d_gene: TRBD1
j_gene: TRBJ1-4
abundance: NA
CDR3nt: TGTGCCAGTAGTCCCCGACAGGGTCGGAGTGAAAAACTGTTTTTT
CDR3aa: CASSPRQGRSEKLFF

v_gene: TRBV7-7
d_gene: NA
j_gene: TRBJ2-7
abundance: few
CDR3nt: TGTGCTAGCAGCTTAGAGGGCGGGGACGAGCAGTACTTC
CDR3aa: CASSLEGGDEQYF

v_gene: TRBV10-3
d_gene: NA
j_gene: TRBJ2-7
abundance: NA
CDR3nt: TGTGCCAGCAGTGATTGGAAACCGTTCTACGAGCAGTACTTC
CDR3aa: CASSDWKPFYEQYF

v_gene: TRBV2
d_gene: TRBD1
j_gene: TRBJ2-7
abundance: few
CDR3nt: TGTGCCAGCAGTGGGATGGGACAGGGGGCTTACGAGCAGTACTTC
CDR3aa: CASSGMGQGAYEQYF

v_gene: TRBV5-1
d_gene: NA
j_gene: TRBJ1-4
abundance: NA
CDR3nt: TGCGCCAGCAGCTTGGGACCAGAGGAAAAACTGTTTTTT
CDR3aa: CASSLGPEEKLFF

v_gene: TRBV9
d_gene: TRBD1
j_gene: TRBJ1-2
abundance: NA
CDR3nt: TGTGCCAGCAGCCACCGGGACAGTCATGGCTACACCTTC
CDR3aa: CASSHRDSHGYTF

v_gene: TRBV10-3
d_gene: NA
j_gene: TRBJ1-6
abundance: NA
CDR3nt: TGTGCCAGCAGTGAAGTAGGGTCGGGGAATTCACCCCTCCACTTT
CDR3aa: CASSEVGSGNSPLHF

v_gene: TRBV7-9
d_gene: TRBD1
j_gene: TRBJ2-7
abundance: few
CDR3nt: TGTGCCAGCAGCTTAGAGGCGGTGGGACAGACCTACGAGCAGTACTTC
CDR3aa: CASSLEAVGQTYEQYF

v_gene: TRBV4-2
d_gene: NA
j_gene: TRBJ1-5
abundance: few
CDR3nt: TGTGCCAGCAGGCCAGTTACACATAGCAATCAGCCCCAGCATTTT
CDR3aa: CASRPVTHSNQPQHF

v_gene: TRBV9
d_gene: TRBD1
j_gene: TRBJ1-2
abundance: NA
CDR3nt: TGTGCCAGCAGGGATCCCGGGACAGGGGACGGCTACACCTTC
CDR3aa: CASRDPGTGDGYTF

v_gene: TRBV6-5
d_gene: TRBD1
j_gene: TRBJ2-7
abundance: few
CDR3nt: TGTGCCAGCAGTTACGGTACAGGGGGCTACGAGCAGTACTTC
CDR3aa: CASSYGTGGYEQYF